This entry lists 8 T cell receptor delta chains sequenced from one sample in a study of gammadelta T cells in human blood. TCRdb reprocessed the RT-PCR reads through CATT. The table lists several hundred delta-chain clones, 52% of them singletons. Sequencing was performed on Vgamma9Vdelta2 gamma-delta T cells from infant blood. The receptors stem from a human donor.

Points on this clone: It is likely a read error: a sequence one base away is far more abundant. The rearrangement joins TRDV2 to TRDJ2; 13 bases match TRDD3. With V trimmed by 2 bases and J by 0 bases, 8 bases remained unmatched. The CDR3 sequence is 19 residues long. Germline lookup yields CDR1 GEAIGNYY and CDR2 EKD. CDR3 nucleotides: TGTGCCTGTGACAATGACTGGGGGATACGAGGCTCTTTGACAGCACAACTCTTCTTT. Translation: CACDNDWGIRGSLTAQLFF.

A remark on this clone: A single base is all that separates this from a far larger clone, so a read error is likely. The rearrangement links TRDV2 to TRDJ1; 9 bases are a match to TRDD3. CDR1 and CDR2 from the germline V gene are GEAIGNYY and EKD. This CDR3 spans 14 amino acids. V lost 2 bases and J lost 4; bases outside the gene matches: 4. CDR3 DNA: TGTGCCTGTGACATACTGGGGGACAACGATAAACTCATCTTT. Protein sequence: CACDILGDNDKLIF.

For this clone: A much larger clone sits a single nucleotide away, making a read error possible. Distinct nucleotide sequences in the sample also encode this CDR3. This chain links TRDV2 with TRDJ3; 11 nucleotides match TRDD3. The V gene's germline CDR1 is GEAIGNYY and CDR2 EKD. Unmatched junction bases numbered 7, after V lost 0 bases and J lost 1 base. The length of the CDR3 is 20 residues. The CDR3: CACDTVLGDMRSWDTRQMFF. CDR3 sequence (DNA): TGTGCCTGTGACACCGTACTGGGGGATATGCGATCCTGGGACACCCGACAGATGTTTTTC.

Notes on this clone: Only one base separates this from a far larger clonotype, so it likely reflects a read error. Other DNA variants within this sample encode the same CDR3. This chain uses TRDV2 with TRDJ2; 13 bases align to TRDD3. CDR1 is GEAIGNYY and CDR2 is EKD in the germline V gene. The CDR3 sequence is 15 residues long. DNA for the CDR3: TGTGCATGTGACAACTGGGGGATACGCACAGCACAACTCTTCTTT. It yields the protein CACDNWGIRTAQLFF.

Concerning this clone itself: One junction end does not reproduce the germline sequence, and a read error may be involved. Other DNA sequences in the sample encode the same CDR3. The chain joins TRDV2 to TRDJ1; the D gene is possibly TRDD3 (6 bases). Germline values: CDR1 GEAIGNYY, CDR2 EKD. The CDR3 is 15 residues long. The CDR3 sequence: CACDTWGLYTDNLIF. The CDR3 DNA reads TGTGCCTGTGACACCTGGGGGCTGTACACTGATAATCTCATCTTT.

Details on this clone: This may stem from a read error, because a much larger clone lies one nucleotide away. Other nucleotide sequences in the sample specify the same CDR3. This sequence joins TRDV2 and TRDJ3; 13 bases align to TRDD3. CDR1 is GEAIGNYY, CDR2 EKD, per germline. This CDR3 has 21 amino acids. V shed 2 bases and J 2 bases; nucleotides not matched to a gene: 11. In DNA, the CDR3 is TGTGCCTGTGACAAATACTGGGGGATACGTGAGGGACCCTGGGACACCCGACAGATGTTTTTC. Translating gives CACDKYWGIREGPWDTRQMFF.

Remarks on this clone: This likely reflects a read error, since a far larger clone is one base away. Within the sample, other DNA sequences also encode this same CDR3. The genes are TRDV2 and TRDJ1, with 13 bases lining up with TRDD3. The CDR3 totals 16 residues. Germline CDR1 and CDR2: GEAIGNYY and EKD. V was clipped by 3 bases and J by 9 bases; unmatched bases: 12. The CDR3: CACDSYYWGIRRELIF. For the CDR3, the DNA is TGTGCCTGTGACTCCTACTACTGGGGGATACGGAGAGAACTCATCTTT.

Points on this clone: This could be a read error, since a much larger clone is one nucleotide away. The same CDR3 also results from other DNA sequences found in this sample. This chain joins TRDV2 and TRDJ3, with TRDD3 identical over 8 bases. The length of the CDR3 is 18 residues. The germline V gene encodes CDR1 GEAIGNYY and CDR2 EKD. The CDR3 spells CACDTGGYSSWDTRQMFF. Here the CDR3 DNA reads TGTGCCTGTGACACCGGGGGATATAGCTCCTGGGACACTCGACAGATGTTTTTC.